The rows below give T cell receptor beta chains drawn from one sample of a study of T cell responses to AZD1222 COVID-19 vaccine. Sequencing used immunoSEQ multiplex PCR; TCRdb keeps in-frame clones, though not all of them. Of about 120,000 clones listed, 70% to 90% are singletons. This sample comprised peripheral blood, obtained on day 0 of AZD1222 vaccination. Every receptor here comes from an adult in good health. Each CDR3 is given with its conserved first and last residue. D genes are given only for firm matches. Expanded clones are given a class, and other clones once, few, many or no size at all.

CASSYPGPFSNQPQHF,TGTGCCAGCAGTTACCCGGGGCCCTTTAGCAATCAGCCCCAGCATTTT,-,-,TRBV6-2/TRBV6-3,TRBJ1-5
CASSPTDGEKLFF,TGTGCTAGCAGCCCAACCGACGGAGAAAAACTGTTTTTT,-,-,TRBV7-7,TRBJ1-4
CASSQERSAGELFF,TGCGCCAGCAGCCAAGAAAGGTCTGCCGGGGAGCTGTTTTTT,-,-,TRBV4-1,TRBJ2-2
CASENRAAPLPSSYEQYF,TGTGCCAGCGAAAACCGGGCAGCACCCCTGCCTAGCTCCTACGAGCAGTACTTC,-,-,TRBV7-6,TRBJ2-7
CAWSGLLFYNEQFF,TGTGCCTGGAGTGGTTTACTTTTCTACAATGAGCAGTTCTTC,few,-,TRBV30,TRBJ2-1
CASSDMTGMNTEAFF,TGTGCCAGCAGCGATATGACAGGGATGAACACTGAAGCTTTCTTT,-,TRBD1,TRBV5-6,TRBJ1-1
CASSPLSHAGNTIYF,TGTGCCAGCAGCCCCTTGTCCCACGCTGGAAACACCATATATTTT,once,-,TRBV9,TRBJ1-3
CASSLTLAGVDYNEQFF,TGTGCCAGCAGTCTCACATTAGCGGGCGTGGACTACAATGAGCAGTTCTTC,-,-,TRBV21-1,TRBJ2-1
CASSEGSTGGTEAFF,TGTGCCAGCAGTGAAGGGTCGACAGGGGGCACTGAAGCTTTCTTT,-,TRBD1,TRBV2,TRBJ1-1
CASSPTGRNTEAFF,TGTGCCAGCTCACCAACTGGACGGAACACTGAAGCTTTCTTT,-,-,TRBV18,TRBJ1-1
CASSLTGGPTYNEQFF,TGTGCCAGCAGTTTGACGGGCGGGCCGACCTACAATGAGCAGTTCTTC,-,-,TRBV28,TRBJ2-1
CASTIPPGAEQYF,TGTGCCAGCACCATCCCCCCAGGGGCCGAGCAGTACTTC,-,-,TRBV5-8,TRBJ2-7
CASSPRDRGLNEQYF,TGTGCCAGCAGCCCCAGGGACAGGGGGCTTAACGAGCAGTACTTC,-,TRBD1,TRBV9,TRBJ2-7
CASSPDVNQPQHF,TGTGCCAGCAGCCCTGACGTTAATCAGCCCCAGCATTTT,-,-,TRBV7-2,TRBJ1-5
CASSLSTRGVNEQYF,TGTGCCAGCAGTTTATCCACCAGGGGGGTAAACGAGCAGTACTTC,-,-,TRBV27,TRBJ2-7
CASSLDWEETQYF,TGTGCCAGCAGCTTGGATTGGGAAGAGACCCAGTACTTC,-,-,TRBV5-4,TRBJ2-5
CASSLEGHFSDEQYF,TGTGCCAGCAGCTTGGAGGGTCACTTCTCGGACGAGCAGTACTTC,few,-,TRBV5-6,TRBJ2-7
CASSQDLNRREGRKQFF,TGTGCCAGCAGCCAAGATCTTAATAGGCGGGAGGGCCGGAAGCAGTTCTTC,-,TRBD2,TRBV4-2,TRBJ2-1
CASSEMGGASGELFF,TGTGCCAGCAGTGAAATGGGGGGCGCATCCGGGGAGCTGTTTTTT,-,-,TRBV6-1,TRBJ2-2
CASSLALARRSSGTDTQYF,TGCGCCAGCAGCTTGGCCCTAGCGAGGAGGTCGTCGGGCACAGATACGCAGTATTTT,-,-,TRBV5-1,TRBJ2-3
CASRVKGVGTEAFF,TGTGCCAGCAGGGTAAAGGGGGTGGGCACTGAAGCTTTCTTT,once,-,TRBV2,TRBJ1-1
CASSSGLSYNSPLHF,TGTGCCAGCAGCTCGGGCCTCTCCTATAATTCACCCCTCCACTTT,-,-,TRBV5-4,TRBJ1-6
CATRQYATEAFF,TGTGCCACCCGTCAATACGCCACTGAAGCTTTCTTT,-,-,TRBV10-3,TRBJ1-1
CASSETGHTQYF,TGTGCCAGCAGTGAGACAGGACATACGCAGTATTTT,-,-,TRBV27,TRBJ2-3
CASSIGLGRGNTGELFF,TGTGCCAGTAGTATTGGATTGGGCAGGGGGAACACCGGGGAGCTGTTTTTT,-,-,TRBV19,TRBJ2-2
CASSSGDAGANVLTF,TGTGCCAGCAGCTCCGGTGATGCTGGGGCCAACGTCCTGACTTTC,-,-,TRBV28,TRBJ2-6
CASSQEFTGPYTIYF,TGCGCCAGCAGTCAAGAGTTTACCGGGCCTTACACCATATATTTT,-,-,TRBV4-1,TRBJ1-3
CASSFRTGANTEAFF,TGCGCCAGCAGCTTCAGAACAGGGGCGAACACTGAAGCTTTCTTT,-,TRBD1,TRBV5-1,TRBJ1-1
CASSRGGPISGNTIYF,TGTGCCAGCAGCCGCGGGGGACCGATCTCTGGAAACACCATATATTTT,-,-,TRBV5-5,TRBJ1-3
CSVLATTGELFF,TGCAGCGTACTAGCGACCACCGGGGAGCTGTTTTTT,-,TRBD2,TRBV29-1,TRBJ2-2
CASRPRDRGRSTEAFF,TGTGCCAGCAGACCCAGGGACAGGGGGAGAAGCACTGAAGCTTTCTTT,-,TRBD1,TRBV7-9,TRBJ1-1
CASSSSPGTGGYHSYEQYF,TGTGCCAGCAGCTCTTCTCCCGGGACAGGGGGCTACCACTCCTACGAGCAGTACTTC,-,TRBD1,TRBV7-9,TRBJ2-7
CATRIRGQGVEAFF,TGTGCCACTAGGATTCGGGGACAGGGGGTTGAAGCTTTCTTT,-,TRBD1,TRBV2,TRBJ1-1
CASTQSSISGANVLTF,TGTGCCAGCACCCAGAGCTCCATCTCTGGGGCCAACGTCCTGACTTTC,once,-,TRBV9,TRBJ2-6
CASSIGADQPQHF,TGTGCCAGCAGTATTGGTGCCGATCAGCCCCAGCATTTT,-,-,TRBV2,TRBJ1-5
CASSLQGSGNTEAFF,TGTGCCAGCAGCTTACAGGGCAGCGGGAACACTGAAGCTTTCTTT,-,-,TRBV7-8,TRBJ1-1
CASSPRGNTEAFF,TGTGCCAGCAGCCCAAGGGGGAACACTGAAGCTTTCTTT,-,-,TRBV7-3,TRBJ1-1
CASSYWGFSYFF,TGTGCCAGCAGCTATTGGGGCTTCTCGTATTTCTTT,-,-,TRBV6-5,TRBJ1-1
CASSQDTRSTQYF,TGCGCCAGCAGCCAAGATACCCGTTCGACCCAGTACTTC,-,-,TRBV4-1,TRBJ2-5
CASTPTAGVAGYTF,TGTGCCAGCACTCCTACGGCAGGGGTGGCTGGCTACACCTTC,-,-,TRBV7-2,TRBJ1-2
CASSYGGKTNEKLFF,TGTGCCAGCAGTTACGGTGGGAAGACTAATGAAAAACTGTTTTTT,-,-,TRBV6-5,TRBJ1-4
CASSVLAVSGDTQYF,TGTGCCAGCAGCGTCCTAGCGGTCTCGGGAGATACGCAGTATTTT,-,TRBD2,TRBV9,TRBJ2-3
CASSWAGGGGDTQYF,TGCGCCAGCAGCTGGGCAGGGGGCGGGGGAGATACGCAGTATTTT,-,-,TRBV5-1,TRBJ2-3
CASSLTGLAGVEQFF,TGTGCCAGCAGCTTAACAGGACTAGCGGGAGTTGAGCAGTTCTTC,-,TRBD2,TRBV7-3,TRBJ2-1
CASSYSIVGYGYTF,TGTGCCAGCAGTTACTCGATTGTAGGCTATGGCTACACCTTC,-,-,TRBV6-5,TRBJ1-2